This T cell receptor beta chain was observed in a study of glioma-infiltrating T cells. CDR1 SGHAT and CDR2 FQNNGV come from the germline V gene. V gave up 5 bases and J gave up 0 bases, with 8 bases separating them. This CDR3 has 14 residues. Study results and caveats: Above-expected tissue-blood divergence occurred in all gliomas, most in low-grade ones.

Concerning this clonotype itself: Its target is not known.

TCR alpha and beta CDR3 regions were amplified from RNA using iRepertoire nested multiplex PCR. A single record per CDR3 protein comes from TCRdb applying MiXCR to the multiplex PCR reads. The top ten hold over 25% of the sample, which has 100,000 to 150,000 distinct CDR3 sequences, more than 20% seen once. This receptor was taken from a human donor with low-grade glioma or glioblastoma, undergoing nonglioma brain surgery, or in good health (not recorded which). This chain joins TRBV11-2 and TRBJ2-4, with D tentatively TRBD1 or TRBD2 (5 bases each). Sequencing used glioma tissue, nonneoplastic brain tissue, or PBMCs (not recorded which). CDR3 region: CASSPGAAKNIQYF. The CDR3 DNA follows: TGTGCCAGCAGCCCCGGGGCAGCCAAAAACATTCAGTACTTC.